This T cell receptor (beta chain) emerged from a study of T cell responses to AZD1222 COVID-19 vaccine. Points from the study as a whole: Rises in breadth and depth of Spike-specific TCRs came after two AZD1222 doses. Donor demographics were predominantly white British with a female majority; clonal diversity may be underestimated. Reports indicate that nearly half of spike-specific TCRs are directed at unmutated variant regions. Only a handful of AZD1222 recipients, several in all, had baseline seropositivity.

CDR1 is SGHRS, CDR2 YFSETQ, per germline. CDR3 size: 13 residues. V was trimmed by 2 bases and J by 1 base, leaving 6 bases between them. The data were produced by immunoSEQ multiplex PCR, yet TCRdb's version contains in-frame clones alone and is incomplete. Of roughly 120,000 clones in the sample, roughly 86% were seen once. This clone has just one count. The target antigen is unknown. This sequence originates from an adult in good health. Sequencing used peripheral blood, obtained on day 0 of AZD1222 vaccination. The chain carries TRBV5-1 and TRBJ1-1; no clear D gene. CDR3 DNA sequence: TGCGCCAGCAGCTTACCGGGGAACACTGAAGCTTTCTTT. It encodes CASSLPGNTEAFF.